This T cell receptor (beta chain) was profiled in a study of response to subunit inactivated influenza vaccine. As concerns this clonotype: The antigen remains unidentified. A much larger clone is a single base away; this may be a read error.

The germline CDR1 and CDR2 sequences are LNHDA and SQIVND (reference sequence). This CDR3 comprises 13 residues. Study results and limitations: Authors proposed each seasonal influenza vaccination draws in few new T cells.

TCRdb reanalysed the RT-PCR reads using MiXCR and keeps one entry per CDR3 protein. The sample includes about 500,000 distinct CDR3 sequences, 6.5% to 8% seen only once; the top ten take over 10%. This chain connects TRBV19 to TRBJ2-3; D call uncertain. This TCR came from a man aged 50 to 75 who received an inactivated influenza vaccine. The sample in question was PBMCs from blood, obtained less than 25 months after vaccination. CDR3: CSSSSAVTDTQYF. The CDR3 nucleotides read TGTTCCAGTAGCTCGGCTGTCACAGATACGCAGTATTTT.